What follows is one TCR beta chain and its context. This sample is part of a study of cytomegalovirus exposure and HLA in healthy donors. The PCR ran on 60 Vbeta and 13 Jbeta primers. The table came from immunoSEQ multiplex PCR; TCRdb's copy has only in-frame clones and leaves some out. The data show more than 150,000 clones, with around four fifths seen just once and about 1.9% held by the top ten. This clonotype originated in a woman aged 25 to 39 in good health and CMV-seronegative. Input material: PBMCs.

CDR3 coding DNA: TGTGCCAGCAGCCCCTACATCGGAGGGAACAATGAGCAGTTCTTC. Translation: CASSPYIGGNNEQFF. The chain has TRBV5-6 and TRBJ2-1; D might be TRBD2 (6 bases). V dropped 4 bases and J dropped 5 bases, with 16 bases sitting between them. The CDR3 runs 15 residues. The germline CDR1 and CDR2 sequences are SGHDT and YYEEEE.